Sequencing of this T cell receptor beta chain was carried out in a study of molecular identifiers for immune sequencing clone quantification. Previously reported methods and listed TCR primers produced the bulk TCR libraries. Each CDR3 protein gets one entry after TCRdb re-called the PCR reads with MiXCR. Of approximately 680,000 distinct CDR3 sequences in the sample, about 25% are singletons; the top ten hold about 0.84%. Sorting selected naive CD8 T cells with a CD8+CD4-CCR7+CD45RA+ phenotype. On this clonotype itself: Antigen specificity is unknown.

Trimming removed 3 bases from V and 0 bases from J; junction bases left unmatched: 11. This CDR3 region has 17 residues. The germline gives CDR1 SGHRS, CDR2 YFSETQ. The study, taken as a whole, reports: With a barcode shared among identical TCR molecules, highly expanded clone sizes could be underestimated. Clones exceeding 20 RNA copies carried over 99% of effector molecules but under 1% of naive-cell molecules.

The TCR comes from a human donor in good health. Some libraries in this study had Jurkat cell RNA spiked in. Sequenced: naive CD8+ T cells from blood, with Jurkat cell RNA spiked in. Subset meaning: FACS-sorted CD8+CD4-CCR7+CD45RA+ naive T cells. The chain recombines TRBV5-1 with TRBJ2-7; 8 bases are shared with TRBD2. The CDR3 DNA reads TGCGCCAGCAGCTCCGAATATCTAGCGGGCAGCTCCTACGAGCAGTACTTC. This encodes CASSSEYLAGSSYEQYF.